This TCR beta chain was retrieved from a study of shared clonotypes between healthy human individuals. Overall study findings and caveats: The generation probabilities recorded for non-shared clonotypes fell below those of clonotypes shared by all four donors.

On this clone: The antigen is undetermined.

Germline assignment: CDR1 SGHAT and CDR2 FQNNGV. This CDR3 has 13 amino acids. Trimming stripped 5 bases from V and 0 bases from J, with 8 bases between. TCRdb keeps only in-frame clones here, not all; method: immunoSEQ multiplex PCR. This repertoire shows a few million clones, just under 95% found once; its top ten account for about 1.7%. In the naive CD8 group, cells lacked CD45RO and were positively selected for CCR7, so terminally differentiated effector memory CD45RA+ cells were left out. The receptor was isolated from a man between 18 and 29 years old in good health. Some clones in this sample may be carry-over from other donors' samples. The V gene is TRBV11-2, the J gene TRBJ2-7, with D unresolved. Sequenced input: naive CD8+ T cells from PBMCs. CDR3 region: CASSQGPSYEQYF. In nucleotides, the CDR3 is TGTGCCAGCAGCCAAGGGCCCTCCTACGAGCAGTACTTC.